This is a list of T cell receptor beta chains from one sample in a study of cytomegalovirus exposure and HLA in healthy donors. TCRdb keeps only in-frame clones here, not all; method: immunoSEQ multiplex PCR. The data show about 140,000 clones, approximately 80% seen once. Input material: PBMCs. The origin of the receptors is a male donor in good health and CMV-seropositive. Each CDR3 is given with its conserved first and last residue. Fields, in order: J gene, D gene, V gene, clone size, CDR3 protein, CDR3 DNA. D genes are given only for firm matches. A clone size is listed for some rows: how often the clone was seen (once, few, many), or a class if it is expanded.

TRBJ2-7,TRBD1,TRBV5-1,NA,CASSLMGQGAYEQYF,TGCGCCAGCAGCTTGATGGGACAGGGGGCCTACGAGCAGTACTTC
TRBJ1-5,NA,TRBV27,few,CASSLSGGANQPQHF,TGTGCCAGCAGTTTGTCCGGGGGGGCCAACCAGCCCCAGCATTTT
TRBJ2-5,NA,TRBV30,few,CAWSVHETQYF,TGTGCCTGGAGTGTACACGAGACCCAGTACTTC
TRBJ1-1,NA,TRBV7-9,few,CASTRDDYSNTEAFF,TGTGCCAGCACCCGAGATGATTACTCGAACACTGAAGCTTTCTTT
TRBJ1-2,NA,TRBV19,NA,CASSMGYNRENRRGFTF,TGTGCCAGTAGTATGGGATATAACAGGGAAAATCGACGTGGCTTCACCTTC
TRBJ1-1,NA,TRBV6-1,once,CASSEGRGGGQAFF,TGTGCCAGCAGTGAAGGCCGTGGGGGCGGTCAAGCTTTCTTT
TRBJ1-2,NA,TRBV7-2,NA,CASSVTGGRGAVGYTF,TGTGCCAGCAGCGTAACGGGGGGACGGGGGGCTGTTGGCTACACCTTC
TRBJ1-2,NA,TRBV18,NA,CASSEQGRENYGYTF,TGTGCCAGCTCGGAACAGGGACGAGAAAACTATGGCTACACCTTC
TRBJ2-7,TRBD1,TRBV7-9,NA,CASSLGTGGCDF,TGTGCCAGCAGCTTAGGGACAGGTGGCTGCGACTTC
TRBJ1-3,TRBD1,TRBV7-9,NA,CASSPDRGAGNTIYF,TGTGCCAGCAGCCCCGACAGGGGGGCTGGAAACACCATATATTTT
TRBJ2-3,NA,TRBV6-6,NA,CASTRTGTRSTDTQYF,TGTGCCAGCACACGAACCGGGACAAGGAGCACAGATACGCAGTATTTT
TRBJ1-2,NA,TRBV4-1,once,CASSSRVNYGYTF,TGCGCCAGCAGCTCCAGGGTTAACTATGGCTACACCTTC
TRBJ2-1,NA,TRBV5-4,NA,CASSLYSTGAPQFF,TGTGCCAGCAGCTTATACTCGACAGGTGCCCCCCAGTTCTTC
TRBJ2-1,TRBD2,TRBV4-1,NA,CASSQPTSGRGEQFF,TGCGCCAGCAGCCAACCTACTAGCGGGCGAGGGGAGCAGTTCTTC
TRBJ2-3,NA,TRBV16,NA,CASSQSGFSGGASDTQYF,TGTGCCAGCAGCCAATCTGGGTTCTCGGGGGGCGCATCAGATACGCAGTATTTT
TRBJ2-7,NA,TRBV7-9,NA,CASSLGLATYEQYF,TGTGCCAGCAGCCTCGGACTGGCTACCTACGAGCAGTACTTC
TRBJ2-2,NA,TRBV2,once,CASSELGAGNTGELFF,TGTGCCAGCAGTGAATTAGGCGCGGGGAACACCGGGGAGCTGTTTTTT
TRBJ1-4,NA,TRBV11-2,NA,CASSLHSTNEKLFF,TGTGCCAGCAGCTTACACTCAACTAATGAAAAACTGTTTTTT
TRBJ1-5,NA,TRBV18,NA,CASSAGENQPQHF,TGTGCCAGCTCTGCAGGGGAAAATCAGCCCCAGCATTTT
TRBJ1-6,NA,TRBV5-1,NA,CASSLEMGGASPLHF,TGCGCCAGCAGCTTGGAGATGGGGGGAGCATCACCCCTCCACTTT
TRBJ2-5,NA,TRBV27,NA,CASSWFRDGQETQYF,TGTGCCAGCAGTTGGTTCAGGGATGGGCAAGAGACCCAGTACTTC
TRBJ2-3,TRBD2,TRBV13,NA,CASSPGLAGVTDTQYF,TGTGCCAGCAGCCCGGGACTAGCGGGGGTTACAGATACGCAGTATTTT
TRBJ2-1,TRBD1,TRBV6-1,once,CAIQGARLEQFF,TGTGCCATACAGGGGGCCCGACTGGAGCAGTTCTTC
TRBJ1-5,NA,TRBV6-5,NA,CASSPGTYDQPQHF,TGTGCCAGCAGCCCAGGGACATACGATCAGCCCCAGCATTTT
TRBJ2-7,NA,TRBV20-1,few,CSAYERYEQYF,TGCAGTGCGTATGAGCGCTACGAGCAGTACTTC
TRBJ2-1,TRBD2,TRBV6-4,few,CASSDGTSGHNEQFF,TGTGCCAGCAGTGACGGGACTAGCGGTCACAATGAGCAGTTCTTC
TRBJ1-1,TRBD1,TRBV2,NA,CASRGQANTEAFF,TGTGCCAGCAGAGGACAGGCGAACACTGAAGCTTTCTTT
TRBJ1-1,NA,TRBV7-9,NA,CASSFSGIPEAFF,TGTGCCAGCAGCTTCTCGGGGATACCTGAAGCTTTCTTT
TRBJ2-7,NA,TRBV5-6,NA,CASSLPGRGYEQYF,TGTGCCAGCAGCTTGCCCGGCAGGGGATACGAGCAGTACTTC
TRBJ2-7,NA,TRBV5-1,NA,CASSLSGGTGEQYF,TGCGCCAGCAGCCTCTCAGGGGGGACGGGCGAGCAGTACTTC
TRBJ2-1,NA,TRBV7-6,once,CASSRGQSYNEQFF,TGTGCCAGCAGTCGGGGACAATCCTACAATGAGCAGTTCTTC
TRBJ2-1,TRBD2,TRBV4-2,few,CASSSAGLAEANEQFF,TGTGCCAGCAGCTCAGCAGGACTAGCGGAAGCCAATGAGCAGTTCTTC
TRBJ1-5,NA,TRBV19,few,CASSRQGGDQPQHF,TGTGCCAGTAGTAGACAAGGAGGGGATCAGCCCCAGCATTTT
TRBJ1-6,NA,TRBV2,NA,CASRLNKASTTGSYNSPLHF,TGTGCCAGCAGACTCAATAAGGCTTCTACTACGGGCTCCTATAATTCACCCCTCCACTTT
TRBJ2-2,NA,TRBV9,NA,CASSVAIQRSGELFF,TGTGCCAGCAGCGTAGCCATCCAGCGGAGCGGGGAGCTGTTTTTT
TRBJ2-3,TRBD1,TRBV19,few,CASSRTGEGDTDTQYF,TGTGCCAGTAGCAGGACAGGGGAAGGGGACACAGATACGCAGTATTTT
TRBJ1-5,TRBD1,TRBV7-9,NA,CASSLGGTQPQHF,TGTGCCAGCAGCCTAGGGGGCACGCAGCCCCAGCATTTT
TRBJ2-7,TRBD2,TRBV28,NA,CASSFGSSGSSEQYF,TGTGCCAGCAGTTTTGGGTCTAGCGGGAGTTCCGAGCAGTACTTC
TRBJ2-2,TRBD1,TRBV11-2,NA,CASSFRPGTGGGGGELFF,TGTGCCAGCAGCTTTCGGCCAGGGACAGGGGGTGGGGGCGGGGAGCTGTTTTTT
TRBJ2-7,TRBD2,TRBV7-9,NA,CASSLGLESGRVYEQYF,TGTGCCAGCAGCTTAGGTTTGGAAAGCGGGAGGGTCTACGAGCAGTACTTC
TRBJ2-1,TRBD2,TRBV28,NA,CASSSILAGEQFF,TGTGCCAGCAGTTCAATCCTAGCGGGTGAGCAGTTCTTC
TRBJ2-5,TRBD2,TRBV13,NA,CASSPPLDSSGGVETQYF,TGTGCCAGCAGCCCGCCCCTCGATTCTAGCGGGGGGGTAGAGACCCAGTACTTC